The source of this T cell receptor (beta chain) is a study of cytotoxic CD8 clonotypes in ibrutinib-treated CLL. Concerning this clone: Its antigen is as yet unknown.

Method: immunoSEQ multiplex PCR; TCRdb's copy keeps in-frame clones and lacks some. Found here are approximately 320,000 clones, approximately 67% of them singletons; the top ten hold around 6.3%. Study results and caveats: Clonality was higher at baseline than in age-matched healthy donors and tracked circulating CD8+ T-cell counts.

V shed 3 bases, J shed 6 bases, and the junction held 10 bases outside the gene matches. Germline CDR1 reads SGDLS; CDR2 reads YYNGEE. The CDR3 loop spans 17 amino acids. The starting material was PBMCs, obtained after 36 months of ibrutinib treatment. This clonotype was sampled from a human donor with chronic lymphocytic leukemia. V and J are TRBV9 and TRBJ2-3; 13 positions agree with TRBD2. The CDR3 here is CASSAVGLAGVTDTQYF. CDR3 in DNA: TGTGCCAGCAGCGCGGTCGGACTAGCGGGAGTGACTGATACGCAGTATTTT.